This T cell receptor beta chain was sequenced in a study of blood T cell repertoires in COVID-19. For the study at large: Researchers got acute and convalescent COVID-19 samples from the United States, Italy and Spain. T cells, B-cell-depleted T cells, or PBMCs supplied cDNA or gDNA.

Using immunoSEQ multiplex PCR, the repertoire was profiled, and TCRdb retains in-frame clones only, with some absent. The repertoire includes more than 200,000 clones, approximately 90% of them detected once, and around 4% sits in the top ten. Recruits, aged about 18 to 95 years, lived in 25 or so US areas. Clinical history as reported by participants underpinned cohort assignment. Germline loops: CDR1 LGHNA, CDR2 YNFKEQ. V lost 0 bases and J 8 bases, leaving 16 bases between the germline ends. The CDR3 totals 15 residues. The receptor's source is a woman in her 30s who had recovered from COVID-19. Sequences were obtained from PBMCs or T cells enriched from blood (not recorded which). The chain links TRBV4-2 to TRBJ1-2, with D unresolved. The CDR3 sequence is CASSQEEPTRGGYTF. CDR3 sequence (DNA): TGTGCCAGCAGCCAAGAGGAGCCAACCCGAGGAGGCTACACCTTC.